This T cell receptor (beta chain) was sequenced during a study of blood T cell repertoires in COVID-19. At the level of the study: PBMCs, B-cell-depleted T cells, or T cells provided the cDNA or gDNA that made up the material.

In the original analysis: Counts of nucleated cells, estimated from reference gene primer amplification, were obtained. Using immunoSEQ multiplex PCR, the repertoire was profiled, and TCRdb retains in-frame clones only, with some absent. The D gene and trimming were derived from the DNA, and the V and J assignments and clone size from that table. Found here are 90,000 to 150,000 clones, 65% to 90% of them singletons; the top ten hold about an eighth. Germline assignment: CDR1 MNHEY and CDR2 SVGEGT. The V and J ends lost 2 bases and 5 bases, in that order; junction bases with no gene match: 4. CDR3 length: 15 residues.

This clonotype was obtained from a human donor in a cohort sampled during active COVID-19. The sample was peripheral blood. V and J are TRBV6-2 or TRBV6-3 and TRBJ2-2; 8 bases are a match to TRBD1. The CDR3 here is CASSYLTGGTGELFF. The CDR3 region has the DNA TGTGCCAGCAGTTACCTTACAGGGGGGACCGGGGAGCTGTTTTTT.